What follows are 15 T cell receptor beta chains derived from one specimen sequenced in a study of control samples from healthy donors and cancer patients. Data came from immunoSEQ multiplex PCR; TCRdb stores just in-frame clones and leaves some out. The table lists more than 150,000 clones, over 85% of them singletons. The sample taken for sequencing was blood. These receptors all stem from a man between 50 and 59 years old in good health.

The genes are TRBV2 and TRBJ2-7; D might be TRBD1 (5 bases). V was pared by 6 bases and J by 5 bases, with 17 bases between. Germline assignment: CDR1 SNHLY and CDR2 FYNNEI. This CDR3 region has 14 residues. Here the CDR3 DNA reads TGTGCCAGCAGGCGTTACTCAGGGTACAACGAGCAGTACTTC. This translates into CASRRYSGYNEQYF.

The count of this clone is one. The chain is built from TRBV4-2 and TRBJ1-4; tentatively, D is TRBD1 (5 bases). The CDR3 is made up of 14 amino acids. Germline lookup yields CDR1 LGHNA and CDR2 YNFKEQ. Trimming removed 3 bases at V and 10 bases at J, with 15 bases between. Here the CDR3 reads CASSQGTGVVKLFF. The CDR3 DNA reads as TGTGCCAGCAGCCAGGGGACGGGCGTAGTAAAACTGTTTTTT.

The chain is built from TRBV18 and TRBJ1-5, with D hard to call. Per the germline V gene, CDR1 is KGHSH and CDR2 is LQKENI. Trimming took 2 bases from V and 0 from J, leaving 5 bases between them. This CDR3 region has 14 residues. CDR3 sequence: CASSPSGSNQPQHF. The CDR3 coding sequence is TGTGCCAGCTCACCATCAGGTAGCAATCAGCCCCAGCATTTT.

The chain couples TRBV5-1 to TRBJ2-7, with no clear D. Germline assignment: CDR1 SGHRS and CDR2 YFSETQ. This CDR3 contains 14 residues. The ends were cut back, 0 bases at V and 3 bases at J, with 10 bases in the middle. The CDR3 is CASSLAPDYYEQYF. CDR3 sequence (DNA): TGCGCCAGCAGCTTGGCCCCGGATTACTACGAGCAGTACTTC.

V is TRBV3-1 (or the pseudogene TRBV3-2) and J is TRBJ1-4; D is unclear. The ends were cut back, 0 bases at V and 11 bases at J, with 7 bases in the middle. Germline V lookup: CDR1 LGHDT, CDR2 YNNKEL (reference sequence). The CDR3 extends over 12 amino acids. Here the CDR3 reads CASSQEGSKLFF. DNA of the CDR3: TGTGCCAGCAGCCAAGAGGGCAGCAAACTGTTTTTT.

J is TRBJ2-3 and V is TRBV3-1 (or the pseudogene TRBV3-2); D is perhaps TRBD1 or TRBD2 (5 bases each). The CDR3 is made up of 11 amino acids. V was shortened by 6 bases and J by 6 bases, with 7 bases between the two germline ends. CDR1 and CDR2 from the germline V gene are LGHDT and YNNKEL (reference sequence). The chain's CDR3 is CASRGTDTQYF. Written as DNA, the CDR3 is TGTGCCAGCAGGGGGACCGATACGCAGTATTTT.

V usage is TRBV6-5 and J usage is TRBJ1-2, with D tentatively TRBD1 (6 bases). This CDR3 comprises 11 residues. V was shortened by 6 bases and J by 8 bases, with 10 bases between the two germline ends. Germline values: CDR1 MNHEY, CDR2 SVGAGI. The DNA of the CDR3 is TGTGCCAGCAGGGGGGGCGTGGGCTACACCTTC. It is translated as CASRGGVGYTF.

The chain carries TRBV29-1 and TRBJ1-2; the D is unclear. The CDR3 is 16 amino acids. V was pared by 5 bases and J by 0 bases, with 19 bases between. CDR1 and CDR2 (germline): SQVTM, ANQGSEA. This CDR3 reads CSVYLYRAPANYGYTF. CDR3 bases: TGCAGCGTTTACTTATACCGGGCCCCAGCTAACTATGGCTACACCTTC. Filled out from reference TRBV29-1 and TRBJ1-2, the complete variable domain reads SAVISQKPSRDICQRGTSLTIQCQVDSQVTMMFWYRQQPGQSLTLIATANQGSEATYESGFVIDKFPISRPNLTFSTLTVSNMSPEDSSIYLCSVYLYRAPANYGYTFGSGTRLTVV.

The chain joins TRBV29-1 to TRBJ2-3; a possible D gene is TRBD2 (5 bases). The CDR3 is made up of 13 amino acids. Trimming removed 5 bases from V and 1 base from J, with 10 bases in between. Germline loops: CDR1 SQVTM, CDR2 ANQGSEA. The CDR3 here is CSVSGWGTDTQYF. The CDR3 DNA follows: TGCAGCGTTAGCGGATGGGGCACAGATACGCAGTATTTT.

The V and J genes are TRBV7-2 and TRBJ2-3; 12 positions agree with TRBD2. Germline CDR1 and CDR2: SGHTA and FQGNSA. The CDR3 loop spans 15 amino acids. The J segment lost 4 bases and the V segment lost 3 bases, leaving 2 bases of the junction unmatched. CDR3 loop: CASSFRLAGADTQYF. For the CDR3, the DNA is TGTGCCAGCAGCTTCCGACTAGCGGGAGCAGATACGCAGTATTTT.

The genes are TRBV6-5 and TRBJ1-2; D not resolved. The CDR3 is 13 amino acids. The germline V gene encodes CDR1 MNHEY and CDR2 SVGAGI. Trimming cost V 5 bases and J 4 bases, with 11 bases left between them. DNA of the CDR3: TGTGCCAGCAGTAGATACGCGGCCTATGGCTACACCTTC. This encodes CASSRYAAYGYTF.

V usage is TRBV28 and J usage is TRBJ2-2; D is undetermined. Trimming took off 7 bases at V and 4 bases at J, with 10 bases between the two ends. CDR3 length: 13 residues. In germline, CDR1 is MDHEN, CDR2 SYDVKM. CDR3 region: CASTSGTTGELFF. CDR3 bases: TGTGCCAGCACCTCCGGCACCACCGGGGAGCTGTTTTTT. Together with reference TRBV28 and TRBJ2-2, the CDR3 gives the full variable domain: DVKVTQSSRYLVKRTGEKVFLECVQDMDHENMFWYRQDPGLGLRLIYFSYDVKMKEKGDIPEGYSVSREKKERFSLILESASTNQTSMYLCASTSGTTGELFFGEGSRLTVL.

This chain links TRBV27 with TRBJ2-7; D may match TRBD1 or TRBD2 (5 bases each). CDR1 and CDR2 (germline): MNHEY, SMNVEV (reference sequence). The CDR3 totals 14 residues. Trimming removed 6 bases from V and 0 bases from J, with 12 bases in between. Here the CDR3 reads CASRRTGTSYEQYF. The CDR3 nucleotides read TGTGCCAGCAGACGGACCGGGACCTCCTACGAGCAGTACTTC.

This clone was seen a handful of times. The chain carries TRBV7-2 and TRBJ1-5; D ambiguous. The CDR3 length is 14 residues. The germline V and J ends were trimmed by 0 bases and 1 base, with 4 bases remaining between them. Germline CDR1 SGHTA, CDR2 FQGNSA. CDR3 residues: CASSLATSNQPQHF. For the CDR3, the DNA is TGTGCCAGCAGCTTAGCAACGAGCAATCAGCCCCAGCATTTT.

The chain is built from TRBV7-3 and TRBJ2-7; D possibly corresponds to TRBD1 (5 bases). The V gene lost 5 bases and the J gene lost 5 bases, with 13 bases spanning the gap. The germline V gene encodes CDR1 SGHTA and CDR2 FQGTGA. The CDR3 is made up of 13 amino acids. The CDR3 loop reads CASSAPGYHEQYF. In nucleotides, the CDR3 is TGTGCCAGCAGCGCCCCAGGGTACCACGAGCAGTACTTC.